A single sample gave rise to the 15 T cell receptor beta chains below, sequenced in a study of cytomegalovirus exposure and HLA in healthy donors. Vbeta (60) and Jbeta (13) primers were used in the PCR. Sequencing used immunoSEQ multiplex PCR; TCRdb keeps in-frame clones, though not all of them. The repertoire holds 55,000 to 70,000 clones, with roughly 69% as singletons. What was sequenced was PBMCs. The receptors were gathered from a woman between 45 and 60 years old in good health and CMV-seronegative.

The J gene is TRBJ1-3, the V gene TRBV12-5, with D unclear. Deletions cut 3 bases from V and 2 bases from J, with 11 bases between. This CDR3 is built from 15 residues. CDR1 and CDR2 (germline): LGHNT, FRNRAP. The CDR3: CASGFLRTPGNTIYF. The CDR3 DNA reads as TGTGCTAGTGGTTTCCTCAGGACTCCTGGAAACACCATATATTTT.

The chain is built from TRBV4-3 and TRBJ2-3, with D possibly TRBD2 on 6 matching bases. This CDR3 contains 16 residues. Germline V gives CDR1 LGHNA, CDR2 YSLEER. Trimming cost V 4 bases and J 1 base, with 15 bases left between them. CDR3 nucleotides: TGCGCCAGCAGCCGTGGACTGGCTAGCGGCACAGATACGCAGTATTTT. Translation: CASSRGLASGTDTQYF.

The genes are TRBV7-2 and TRBJ1-2, with a tentative D call TRBD1 (5 bases). V was shortened by 5 bases and J by 2 bases, with 9 bases between the two germline ends. This CDR3 contains 13 residues. The germline V gene has CDR1 SGHTA and CDR2 FQGNSA. CDR3 protein: CASSKTANYGYTF. The CDR3 coding sequence is TGTGCCAGCAGCAAGACAGCGAACTATGGCTACACCTTC. The variable domain in full, with the rest retrieved from reference TRBV7-2 and TRBJ1-2, is GAGVSQSPSNKVTEKGKDVELRCDPISGHTALYWYRQSLGQGLEFLIYFQGNSAPDKSGLPSDRFSAERTGGSVSTLTIQRTQQEDSAVYLCASSKTANYGYTFGSGTRLTVV.

The genes are TRBV10-3 and TRBJ2-4; TRBD2 matches at 8 bases. The CDR3 spans 14 residues. V lost 2 bases and J lost 7; bases outside the gene matches: 4. Per germline, CDR1 ENHRY and CDR2 SYGVKD. The CDR3 nucleotides read TGTGCCATCAGTGAGCCGGGAGGGGGGAACATTCAGTACTTC. This sequence encodes CAISEPGGGNIQYF.

This clone has a handful of counts. The V call is TRBV4-1, the J call TRBJ2-1, with 8 nucleotides matching TRBD2. The CDR3 consists of 17 residues. J lost 9 bases, V lost 1 base, and 14 bases had no gene match. Germline V CDR1 and CDR2: MGHRA, YSYEKL. CDR3 nucleotide sequence: TGCGCCAGCAGCCAAGTGCCGGGACTAGAGCAGGTGGGTGAGCAGTTCTTC. Translating it yields CASSQVPGLEQVGEQFF.

The rearrangement joins TRBV19 to TRBJ2-7; 8 nucleotides agree with TRBD1. Germline V gene sequence: CDR1 LNHDA, CDR2 SQIVND (reference sequence). Unmatched junction bases numbered 4, after V lost 1 base and J lost 5 bases. The CDR3 spans 14 residues. The DNA for the CDR3 is TGTGCCAGTAGTATAGGCAGGGGGCGGCACGAGCAGTACTTC. Protein product: CASSIGRGRHEQYF.

The chain uses TRBV10-3 and TRBJ2-7; a possible D gene is TRBD1 (5 bases). Germline values: CDR1 ENHRY, CDR2 SYGVKD. Trimming stripped 0 bases from V and 7 bases from J, with 7 bases between. The CDR3 covers 12 residues. The CDR3 coding sequence is TGTGCCATCAGTGAGTCAGGGGTAGAGCAGTACTTC. Encoded protein: CAISESGVEQYF.

The CDR3 region has the DNA TGTGCCAGTAGTATTTTAGGGGACATAGCCAATCAGCCCCAGCATTTT. This sequence encodes CASSILGDIANQPQHF. The V gene is TRBV19, the J gene TRBJ1-5; a possible D gene is TRBD1 (6 bases). Germline CDR1 and CDR2: LNHDA and SQIVND (reference sequence). This CDR3 region has 16 residues. V lost 3 bases and J 3 bases, leaving 15 bases between the germline ends.

This sequence joins TRBV5-1 and TRBJ2-5; no clear D. CDR3 length: 13 amino acids. V shed 0 bases and J shed 5 bases, with 8 bases lying between them. In germline, CDR1 is SGHRS, CDR2 YFSETQ. The CDR3 nucleotides are TGCGCCAGCAGCTTGGCCGGGTGGGAGACCCAGTACTTC. Amino acids: CASSLAGWETQYF.

This clone has only a few counts. The V gene is TRBV18, the J gene TRBJ1-1, with TRBD1 identical over 8 bases. The J segment lost 4 bases and the V segment lost 3 bases, leaving 7 bases of the junction unmatched. CDR1 is KGHSH, CDR2 LQKENI, per germline. The CDR3 loop spans 15 amino acids. CDR3 protein: CASSPRDRRATEAFF. The CDR3 coding sequence is TGTGCCAGCTCACCCCGGGACAGGCGGGCCACTGAAGCTTTCTTT.

J is TRBJ2-2 and V is TRBV11-1; possibly TRBD1 for D (5 bases). The CDR3 length is 15 residues. Deletions cut 8 bases from V and 6 bases from J, with 19 bases between. The germline CDR1 and CDR2 sequences are SGHAT and FQDESV (reference sequence). CDR3 coding DNA: TGTGCCAGCTCCCGTTATAGGGGTCGGGCCGGGGAGCTGTTTTTT. Amino acid sequence: CASSRYRGRAGELFF.

The rearrangement joins TRBV18 to TRBJ2-5; the D is unclear. This CDR3 is 14 amino acids long. V was shortened by 2 bases and J by 2 bases, with 9 bases between the two germline ends. Germline V gene lookup returns CDR1 KGHSH and CDR2 LQKENI. The CDR3 reads CASSPDQAQETQYF. The CDR3 nucleotides read TGTGCCAGCTCACCAGATCAGGCGCAAGAGACCCAGTACTTC.

The genes are TRBV7-2 and TRBJ2-5; 12 bases map to TRBD2. J was trimmed by 5 bases and V by 8 bases; bases with no gene match: 9. CDR3 length: 15 amino acids. Germline CDR1 is SGHTA and CDR2 is FQGNSA. The CDR3 region is CASLRTSGVGETQYF. The CDR3 DNA follows: TGTGCCAGCCTGAGGACTAGCGGGGTCGGGGAGACCCAGTACTTC.

This chain uses TRBV6-1 with TRBJ2-6, with unresolved D. V lost 2 bases, J lost 0 bases, and 8 bases lay in between. CDR1 is MNHNS, CDR2 SASEGT, per germline. CDR3 length: 16 amino acids. The CDR3 DNA is TGTGCCAGCAGTGAACGAGGATACTCTGGGGCCAACGTCCTGACTTTC. This translates into CASSERGYSGANVLTF.

The V and J genes are TRBV9 and TRBJ2-5; perhaps TRBD1 as D (5 bases). Germline CDR1 SGDLS, CDR2 YYNGEE. Between the trimmed V and J ends, which lost 0 bases and 4 bases, there was a span of 13 bases. The CDR3 has 15 amino acids. The CDR3 sequence is CASSVAPRVGETQYF. The CDR3 nucleotides are TGTGCCAGCAGCGTAGCTCCCAGGGTGGGAGAGACCCAGTACTTC.